This passage covers 14 T cell receptor beta chains from one sample sequenced in a study of blood T cell repertoires in COVID-19 (dated by TCRdb to 2019 to 2021). To prepare the library, the immunoSEQ multiplex PCR assay was applied. Drawn from immuneACCESS, this table holds only the in-frame rearrangements with V and J called that TCRdb kept. Clones are partly lost; checked studies trace under half to an unresolved V gene and leave the rest unexplained. The sample records about 250,000 clones, 85% of which are singletons. Less than 6.5% of the sample comes from the top ten. Sequencing input: peripheral blood. The receptors shown here come from a man between 50 and 59 years old with COVID-19, enrolled during active disease.

This clone was seen only once. The chain couples TRBV5-1 to TRBJ1-1; 12 positions match TRBD1. CDR1 SGHRS and CDR2 YFSETQ come from the germline V gene. This CDR3 is built from 17 residues. Germline trimming cut 0 bases from V and 3 bases from J; bases unmatched to any gene: 6. CDR3: CASSLDGTGGGYTEAFF. The DNA for the CDR3 is TGCGCCAGCAGCTTGGACGGGACAGGGGGCGGCTACACTGAAGCTTTCTTT.

V and J are TRBV2 and TRBJ2-1; D is undetermined. This CDR3 comprises 12 residues. V shed 7 bases and J shed 8 bases, with 12 bases lying between them. Looked up from germline, CDR1 is SNHLY and CDR2 is FYNNEI. The CDR3 bases are TGTGCCAGCAACTCCCAATCGTATGAGCAGTTCTTC. Translated, it gives CASNSQSYEQFF.

Written as DNA, the CDR3 is TGTGCCAGTAGTATAGAAGAGGGGACAAGGAATTCACCCCTCCACTTT. Its protein is CASSIEEGTRNSPLHF. V and J are TRBV19 and TRBJ1-6, with D maybe TRBD1 (6 bases). CDR3 length: 16 amino acids. Germline CDR1 reads LNHDA; CDR2 reads SQIVND (reference sequence). V was cut by 0 bases and J by 7 bases, with 13 bases left in between. Full variable domain (rest looked up from reference TRBV19 and TRBJ1-6): DGGITQSPKYLFRKEGQNVTLSCEQNLNHDAMYWYRQDPGQGLRLIYYSQIVNDFQKGDIAEGYSVSREKKESFPLTVTSAQKNPTAFYLCASSIEEGTRNSPLHFGNGTRLTVT.

The chain uses TRBV5-8 and TRBJ2-2; D unclear. V dropped 2 bases and J dropped 4 bases, with 9 bases sitting between them. The CDR3 covers 14 residues. Germline CDR1 and CDR2: SGHTS and YDEGEE. DNA of the CDR3: TGTGCCAGCAGCTTCTACAGTGGCACCGGGGAGCTGTTTTTT. Protein: CASSFYSGTGELFF.

This clone was seen only a few times. This chain joins TRBV25-1 and TRBJ1-6; D is unclear. The CDR3 spans 12 residues. Germline CDR1 and CDR2: MGHDK and SYGVNS. Trimming stripped 6 bases from V and 7 bases from J, with 7 bases between. The CDR3 is CASRAQNSPLHF. In nucleotides, the CDR3 is TGTGCCAGCAGAGCACAGAATTCACCCCTCCACTTT.

This chain joins TRBV19 and TRBJ2-6; D uncertain. The CDR3 totals 14 residues. Germline CDR1 LNHDA, CDR2 SQIVND (reference sequence). Trimming pared 9 bases from V and 0 bases from J, leaving 9 bases between. CDR3 in amino acids: CASRKISGANVLTF. CDR3 DNA: TGTGCCAGCAGAAAAATCTCTGGGGCCAACGTCCTGACTTTC. The variable domain in full, with the rest retrieved from reference TRBV19 and TRBJ2-6, is DGGITQSPKYLFRKEGQNVTLSCEQNLNHDAMYWYRQDPGQGLRLIYYSQIVNDFQKGDIAEGYSVSREKKESFPLTVTSAQKNPTAFYLCASRKISGANVLTFGAGSRLTVL.

The rearrangement uses TRBV4-1 and TRBJ1-2, with 9 bases that match TRBD1. The J segment lost 3 bases and the V segment lost 4 bases, leaving 6 bases of the junction unmatched. Germline V CDR1 and CDR2: MGHRA, YSYEKL. This CDR3 is 15 amino acids long. CDR3 sequence (DNA): TGCGCCAGCAGCCTAGCCCGGGACAGGGACTATGGCTACACCTTC. Translating it yields CASSLARDRDYGYTF.

This clone was detected a few times. The chain couples TRBV10-1 to TRBJ1-2, with no clear D. This CDR3 region has 13 residues. The germline CDR1 and CDR2 sequences are WNHNN and SYGVQD (reference sequence). Trimming took off 10 bases at V and 0 bases at J, with 12 bases between the two ends. The CDR3, as DNA: TGCGCCATCCCCGGGGAACCTAACTATGGCTACACCTTC. Translation: CAIPGEPNYGYTF.

The chain carries TRBV2 and TRBJ2-2, with D possibly TRBD1 on 5 matching bases. The germline V and J ends were trimmed by 8 bases and 6 bases, with 16 bases remaining between them. This CDR3 is built from 14 residues. Germline V gives CDR1 SNHLY, CDR2 FYNNEI. CDR3 coding DNA: TGTGCCAGCTGGGGCCCACCATCGTCCGGGGAGCTGTTTTTT. This encodes CASWGPPSSGELFF. The entire variable domain, with the rest obtained from reference TRBV2 and TRBJ2-2, is as follows: EPEVTQTPSHQVTQMGQEVILRCVPISNHLYFYWYRQILGQKVEFLVSFYNNEISEKSEIFDDQFSVERPDGSNFTLKIRSTKLEDSAMYFCASWGPPSSGELFFGEGSRLTVL.

The V call is TRBV15, the J call TRBJ2-2; 10 bases map to TRBD1. The junction had 4 bases not matched to a gene; V was cut back by 1 base and J by 5 bases. The CDR3 consists of 16 residues. The germline CDR1 and CDR2 sequences are LNHNV and YYDKDF (reference sequence). The CDR3 protein is CATSRGDRGRTGELFF. The CDR3 region has the DNA TGTGCCACCAGCAGAGGAGACAGGGGGCGAACCGGGGAGCTGTTTTTT.

The chain employs TRBV9 and TRBJ2-1; 12 bases map to TRBD2. Germline V gene sequence: CDR1 SGDLS, CDR2 YYNGEE. V gave up 1 base and J gave up 7 bases; unmatched junction bases: 9. The CDR3 runs to 17 residues. Here the CDR3 DNA reads TGTGCCAGCAGCGTAATCCCCCGGACTAGCGGGATAAATGAGCAGTTCTTC. Translated: CASSVIPRTSGINEQFF. Full variable domain (remainder filled in from reference TRBV9 and TRBJ2-1): DSGVTQTPKHLITATGQRVTLRCSPRSGDLSVYWYQQSLDQGLQFLIQYYNGEERAKGNILERFSAQQFPDLHSELNLSSLELGDSALYFCASSVIPRTSGINEQFFGPGTRLTVL.

The gene calls are TRBV7-2 and TRBJ1-6; D possibly corresponds to TRBD1 (5 bases). Trimming stripped 3 bases from V and 7 bases from J, with 16 bases between. This CDR3 region has 16 residues. Germline loops: CDR1 SGHTA, CDR2 FQGNSA. Written as DNA, the CDR3 is TGTGCCAGCAGCTTGCGGGAGGGAGGGGCGAATTCACCCCTCCACTTT. Protein: CASSLREGGANSPLHF.

This rearrangement joins TRBV7-9 to TRBJ2-7; 8 bases map to TRBD1. The junction had 2 bases not matched to a gene; V was cut back by 5 bases and J by 5 bases. The CDR3 consists of 12 residues. In germline, CDR1 is SEHNR, CDR2 FQNEAQ (reference sequence). The CDR3 loop reads CASSPGGDEQYF. The DNA for the CDR3 is TGTGCCAGCAGCCCAGGGGGCGACGAGCAGTACTTC. The entire variable domain, with the rest obtained from reference TRBV7-9 and TRBJ2-7, is as follows: DTGVSQNPRHKITKRGQNVTFRCDPISEHNRLYWYRQTLGQGPEFLTYFQNEAQLEKSRLLSDRFSAERPKGSFSTLEIQRTEQGDSAMYLCASSPGGDEQYFGPGTRLTVT.

The chain links TRBV6-5 to TRBJ1-1; D perhaps matches TRBD1 (5 bases). Germline CDR1 reads MNHEY; CDR2 reads SVGAGI. The CDR3 is 11 amino acids. Trimming took 7 bases from V and 8 from J, leaving 11 bases between them. CDR3 region: CASNQGGEAFF. In DNA form, the CDR3 reads TGTGCCAGCAACCAGGGAGGGGAAGCTTTCTTT.